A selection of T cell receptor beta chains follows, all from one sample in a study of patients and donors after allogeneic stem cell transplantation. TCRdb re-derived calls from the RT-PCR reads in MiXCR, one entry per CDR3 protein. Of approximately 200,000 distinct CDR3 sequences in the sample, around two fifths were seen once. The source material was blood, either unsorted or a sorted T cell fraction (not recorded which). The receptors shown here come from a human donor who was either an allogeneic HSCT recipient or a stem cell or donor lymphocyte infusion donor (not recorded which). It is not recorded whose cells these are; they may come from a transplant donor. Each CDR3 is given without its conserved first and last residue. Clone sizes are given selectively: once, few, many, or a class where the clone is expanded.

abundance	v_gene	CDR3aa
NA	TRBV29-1	SVEGRTYGYT
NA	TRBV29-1	SAGHADQPQH
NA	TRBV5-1	ASSLRQGDLTGELF
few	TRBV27	ASSSPGTGINTEAF
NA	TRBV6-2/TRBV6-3	ASSYSPYLGEQY
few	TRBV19	ASSSANTGELF
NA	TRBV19	ASSSRPTSTDTQY
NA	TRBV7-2	ASSRTGTEINYGYT
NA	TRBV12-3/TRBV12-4	ASNLQANYGYT
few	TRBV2	AIRPGQVYGYT
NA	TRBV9	ASSGHRTSGANVLT
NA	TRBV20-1	SARNSQGYTEAF
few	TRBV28	ASSLTGQGFYGYT
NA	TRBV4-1	ASSQEGGRGTLSGNTIY
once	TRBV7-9	ASSSSGQENSPLH
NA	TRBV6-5	ASSPGGDPYGYT
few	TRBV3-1	ASSQAGRVFTEAF
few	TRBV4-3	ASSSGLGEQY
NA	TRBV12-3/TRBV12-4	ASSLPGLAVEQY
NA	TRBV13	ASSSKREGTYEQY
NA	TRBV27	ASRPGGSTEAF
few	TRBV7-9	ASSLALLGVLIQPQH
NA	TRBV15	ATSRDRDYNTGELF